This TCR beta chain is drawn from a study of cytomegalovirus exposure and HLA in healthy donors. Findings of the study overall: The authors listed 150 to 200 TCR beta chains as cytomegalovirus-associated. At a 0.05 false discovery rate, a later analysis found over 15,000 TCR beta sequences to be associated with HLA alleles. Generally TCR sequences proved uncommon, though certain public TCRs appeared in numerous donors.

The CDR3 covers 15 residues. Trimming pared 1 base from V and 1 base from J, leaving 8 bases between. From germline, CDR1 is PRHDT and CDR2 FYEKMQ (reference sequence). Donors likely had unrecorded immune exposures despite being nominally healthy when sampled. A multiplex PCR was run with 60 Vbeta primers and 13 Jbeta primers. TCRdb's table, derived via immunoSEQ multiplex PCR, lists solely in-frame clones and lacks some. The profile shows 65,000 or so clones, 60% to 80% of them singletons. This clone was observed a handful of times. Its antigen is not identified. This clonotype originated in a girl aged 10-17 years in good health and CMV-seropositive. Sequences were obtained from PBMCs. V and J are TRBV13 and TRBJ1-5; unclear D gene. The CDR3 DNA is TGTGCCAGCAGCTTAGCCGCGGAGAGCAATCAGCCCCAGCATTTT. Translation gives CASSLAAESNQPQHF.